This is a list of T cell receptor beta chains from one sample in a study of cytomegalovirus exposure and HLA in healthy donors. Method: immunoSEQ multiplex PCR; TCRdb's copy keeps in-frame clones and lacks some. The sample shows roughly 250,000 clones, roughly 81% of them seen only once. The sample comprised PBMCs. The receptor source for this set is a woman between 35 and 50 years old in good health and CMV-seropositive. The CDR3 runs from the conserved cysteine through the conserved F or W. A D gene is named only where the DNA matches it firmly. Where a row states a size, it is once, few, many or the class of an expanded clone; other rows omit it.

d_call	cdr3_length	v_call	clone_size	j_call	cdr3_aa
TRBD2	12	TRBV7-2	few	TRBJ2-5	CASRGRGLAQYF
.	15	TRBV7-9	.	TRBJ1-2	CASSLGSSFAYGYTF
.	12	TRBV5-8	.	TRBJ1-4	CASTPRTDISFF
TRBD2	14	TRBV19	.	TRBJ2-3	CASRQRGGTDTQYF
.	15	TRBV5-5	.	TRBJ1-1	CASSPLATTNTEAFF
.	14	TRBV10-3	.	TRBJ2-1	CATMGRTENNEQFF
TRBD2	14	TRBV19	.	TRBJ2-2	CASTSGMNTGELFF
TRBD2	15	TRBV7-2	.	TRBJ2-1	CASSDPAGGINEQFF
TRBD2	17	TRBV19	.	TRBJ2-2	CASSIQSGRTNTGELFF
TRBD1	13	TRBV30	.	TRBJ2-5	CAWAGTGRYEQYF
.	13	TRBV27	once	TRBJ2-5	CASSFTFQETQYF
.	15	TRBV4-3	.	TRBJ1-1	CASSQDLGANTEAFF
.	15	TRBV28	.	TRBJ2-1	CASSQGRGRYDEQFF
.	14	TRBV4-3	.	TRBJ2-7	CASSQGPSSYEQYF
.	14	TRBV28	.	TRBJ1-3	CASSLGGSFVTIYF
.	14	TRBV5-4	.	TRBJ2-5	CASSLDWTQETQYF
.	16	TRBV10-3	few	TRBJ1-5	CAIRGDTGSSNQPQHF
.	16	TRBV18	.	TRBJ2-2	CASSPLGGSNTGELFF
.	16	TRBV6-1	.	TRBJ2-1	CASSEGRRVSYNEQFF
.	14	TRBV21-1	few	TRBJ2-7	CASHRAGSPYEQYF
TRBD1	13	TRBV19	.	TRBJ1-2	CASSMTGVNGYTF
.	15	TRBV2	.	TRBJ1-4	CASRASGKTNEKLFF